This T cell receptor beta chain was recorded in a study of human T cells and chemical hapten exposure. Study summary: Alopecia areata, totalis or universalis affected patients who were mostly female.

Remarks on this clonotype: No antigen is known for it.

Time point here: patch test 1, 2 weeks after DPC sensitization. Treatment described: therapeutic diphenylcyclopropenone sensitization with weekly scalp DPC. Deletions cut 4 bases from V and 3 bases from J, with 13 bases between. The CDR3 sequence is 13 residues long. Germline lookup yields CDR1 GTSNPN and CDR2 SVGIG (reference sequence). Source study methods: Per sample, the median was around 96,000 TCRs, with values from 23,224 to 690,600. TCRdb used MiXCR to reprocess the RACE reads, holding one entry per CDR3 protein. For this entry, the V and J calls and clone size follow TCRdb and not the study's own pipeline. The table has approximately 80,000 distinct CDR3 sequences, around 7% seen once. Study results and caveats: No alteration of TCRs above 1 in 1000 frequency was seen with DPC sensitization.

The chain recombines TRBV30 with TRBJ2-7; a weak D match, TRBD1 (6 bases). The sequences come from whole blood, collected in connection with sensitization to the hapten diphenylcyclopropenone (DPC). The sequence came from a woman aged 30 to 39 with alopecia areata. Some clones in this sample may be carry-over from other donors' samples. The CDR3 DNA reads TGTGCCTGGAAACCAGGGGCGCACTACGAGCAGTACTTC. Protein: CAWKPGAHYEQYF.